The next 15 T cell receptor beta chains were all read from a single sample in a study of blood T cells in healthy people across ages. A J-beta primer mix and a sample-barcoded 5' primer were used in a second PCR of roughly 6 to 11 cycles. Using its own MiXCR run on the 5' RACE reads, TCRdb lists one record per CDR3 protein. The top ten clones hold more than 20% of a sample with roughly 790,000 distinct CDR3 sequences, roughly 45% of them seen once. The sequenced sample consisted of blood. These receptor sequences come from a woman aged 55-69 years in good health.

Turning to this clonotype: Given a much more abundant clone one base away, this may be a read error. CDR3 nucleotides: TGCGCCAGCAGCTCACTAGCGGACACCTACGAGCAGTACTTC. Encoded protein: CASSSLADTYEQYF. J is TRBJ2-7 and V is TRBV5-1; TRBD2 matches 8 bases. The length of the CDR3 is 14 residues. CDR1 is SGHRS and CDR2 is YFSETQ in the germline V gene. The V segment lost 3 bases and the J segment 2 bases; nucleotides outside the gene matches: 4.

This clonotype has at least ten counts. This rearrangement joins TRBV29-1 to TRBJ2-5, with TRBD1 identical over 9 bases. Looked up from germline, CDR1 is SQVTM and CDR2 is ANQGSEA. V lost 5 bases to trimming and J lost 5 bases; unmatched junction nucleotides: 3. The CDR3 is made up of 12 amino acids. DNA for the CDR3: TGCAGCGTTAACAGGGGGCGGGAGACCCAGTACTTC. Translated, it gives CSVNRGRETQYF.

To note about this clonotype: At one boundary the junction diverges from the germline segment, which might be a read error. The chain carries TRBV5-1 and TRBJ2-4; D perhaps matches TRBD2 (5 bases). The germline CDR1 and CDR2 sequences are SGHRS and YFSETQ. The CDR3 is made up of 12 amino acids. Written as DNA, the CDR3 is TGCGCCAGCAGCCAGGACGAGGGCATTCAGCACTTC. This encodes CASSQDEGIQHF. The variable domain in full, with the rest retrieved from reference TRBV5-1 and TRBJ2-4, is KAGVTQTPRYLIKTRGQQVTLSCSPISGHRSVSWYQQTPGQGLQFLFEYFSETQRNKGNFPGRFSGRQFSNSRSEMNVSTLELGDSALYLCASSQDEGIQHFGAGTRLSVL.

This sequence joins TRBV12-3 or TRBV12-4 and TRBJ1-2, with TRBD1 identical over 8 bases. This CDR3 has 17 residues. J gave up 0 bases and V 3 bases, and 9 bases lay outside the gene matches. The CDR3 DNA reads TGTGCCAGCAGTTTGGTAGTTGGGACAGGAGCTAACTATGGCTACACCTTC. This encodes CASSLVVGTGANYGYTF.

This chain joins TRBV7-8 and TRBJ2-5; 9 bases match TRBD1. The J call may not be correct, given that the DNA end is closer to TRBJ2-7. The CDR3 totals 17 residues. Germline V CDR1 and CDR2: SGHVS, FQNEAQ. CDR3 DNA sequence: TGTGCCAGCAGCCTCATCCCCAGGACAGGGGAGGTAGGCGAGCAGTACTTC. It yields the protein CASSLIPRTGEVGEQYF.

This clonotype was counted between two and nine times. V usage is TRBV20-1 and J usage is TRBJ2-2; D unclear. The CDR3 is made up of 15 amino acids. Germline V gene lookup returns CDR1 DFQATT and CDR2 SNEGSKA (reference sequence). The V end lost 5 bases, the J end lost 0 bases, and 13 bases lay between the germline ends. CDR3 sequence (DNA): TGCAGTGCTTTCGCCCCGCAGACGAACACCGGGGAGCTGTTTTTT. Translation: CSAFAPQTNTGELFF.

The chain has TRBV7-9 and TRBJ1-4; D not resolved. CDR1 and CDR2 from the germline V gene are SEHNR and FQNEAQ (reference sequence). CDR3 size: 16 residues. The V and J ends lost 3 bases and 0 bases respectively, with 11 bases between them. The CDR3 region has the DNA TGTGCCAGCAGCTTCCACCTGACGGCAACTAATGAAAAACTGTTTTTT. Encoded protein: CASSFHLTATNEKLFF. Filled out from reference TRBV7-9 and TRBJ1-4, the complete variable domain reads DTGVSQNPRHKITKRGQNVTFRCDPISEHNRLYWYRQTLGQGPEFLTYFQNEAQLEKSRLLSDRFSAERPKGSFSTLEIQRTEQGDSAMYLCASSFHLTATNEKLFFGSGTQLSVL.

Remarks on this clonotype: Since a much larger clone is just one base distant, this may be a read error. The V call is TRBV12-3 or TRBV12-4, the J call TRBJ1-5, with D possibly TRBD1 on 5 matching bases. V lost 3 bases and J 6 bases, leaving 12 bases between the germline ends. The CDR3 loop spans 14 amino acids. This CDR3 reads CASSFLGVGQPQHF. CDR3 in DNA: TGTGCCAGCAGTTTCCTGGGGGTGGGTCAGCCCCAGCATTTT.

Ten or more counts support this clonotype. J is TRBJ2-1 and V is TRBV5-1, with D perhaps TRBD2 (6 bases). Germline V CDR1 and CDR2: SGHRS, YFSETQ. This CDR3 is 15 amino acids long. Trimming took 4 bases from V and 3 from J, leaving 14 bases between them. The CDR3 sequence: CASSEVADNYNEQFF. The CDR3 region has the DNA TGCGCCAGCAGCGAGGTAGCGGACAACTACAATGAGCAGTTCTTC.

The gene calls are TRBV6-5 and TRBJ2-5; tentative D call: TRBD2 (6 bases). The DNA end is a closer match to TRBJ2-7, so the J assignment may be wrong. This CDR3 is built from 13 residues. CDR1 and CDR2 from the germline V gene are MNHEY and SVGAGI. The CDR3 sequence is CASRGDWIDEQYF. The CDR3, as DNA: TGTGCCAGCAGGGGGGACTGGATCGACGAGCAGTACTTC.

This clonotype turned up a few times. The chain joins TRBV3-1 to TRBJ2-7; D is tentatively TRBD1 or TRBD2 (5 bases each). The CDR3 spans 16 residues. V was pared by 4 bases and J by 2 bases, with 18 bases between. Germline CDR1 is LGHDT and CDR2 is YNNKEL (reference sequence). CDR3 coding DNA: TGTGCCAGCAGCCGGCCACAGGCGGGTCCCCCCTACGAGCAGTACTTC. This encodes CASSRPQAGPPYEQYF.

The rearrangement links TRBV4-1 to TRBJ1-6; TRBD1 might be the D (6 bases). The CDR3 has 16 amino acids. Germline loops: CDR1 MGHRA, CDR2 YSYEKL. Trimming removed 4 bases from V and 7 bases from J, with 17 bases in between. CDR3 sequence (DNA): TGCGCCAGCAGCCGAACTCCAGGGGATGACAATTCACCCCTCCACTTT. Its protein product is CASSRTPGDDNSPLHF.

The V gene is TRBV9, the J gene TRBJ1-2; D gene unclear. The V and J ends lost 0 bases and 1 base respectively, with 13 bases between them. Per germline, CDR1 SGDLS and CDR2 YYNGEE. The CDR3 runs to 16 residues. The CDR3 is CASSVATGGYNYGYTF. The CDR3 DNA is TGTGCCAGCAGCGTAGCTACGGGAGGATATAACTATGGCTACACCTTC.

This chain uses TRBV20-1 with TRBJ1-2; D gene unclear. Per germline, CDR1 DFQATT and CDR2 SNEGSKA (reference sequence). The CDR3 consists of 11 residues. V gave up 3 bases and J gave up 4 bases, with 6 bases separating them. CDR3 nucleotide sequence: TGCAGTGCTAGCAACAGCTATGGCTACACCTTC. Residues: CSASNSYGYTF.

This clonotype was found a few times. This rearrangement joins TRBV16 to TRBJ2-5, with a possible D match to TRBD1 (6 bases). This CDR3 is 19 amino acids long. Looked up from germline, CDR1 is KGHSY and CDR2 is FQNENV. The V gene lost 2 bases and the J gene lost 0 bases, with 22 bases spanning the gap. The DNA for the CDR3 is TGTGCCAGCAGCCAAATCTACCGGTCAGGGGTGCGAAACCAAGAGACCCAGTACTTC. Amino acids: CASSQIYRSGVRNQETQYF. Filled out from reference TRBV16 and TRBJ2-5, the complete variable domain reads GEEVAQTPKHLVRGEGQKAKLYCAPIKGHSYVFWYQQVLKNEFKFLISFQNENVFDETGMPKERFSAKCLPNSPCSLEIQATKLEDSAVYFCASSQIYRSGVRNQETQYFGPGTRLLVL.